Each of the 31 T cell receptor beta chains below was sequenced from the same sample in a study of CD8 T cells in ankylosing spondylitis. Study-level results: About 8 highly homologous variants made up a TCR beta motif that seemed to typify ankylosing spondylitis blood.

TCRdb re-called the 5' RACE reads through MiXCR, storing one row per CDR3 protein. The table shows a few hundred thousand distinct CDR3 sequences, with approximately 20% occurring only once. Antigens for these TCRs are unknown. Material for sequencing was blood, either unsorted or a sorted T cell fraction (not recorded which). Every receptor here comes from a male donor with ankylosing spondylitis.

The rearrangement joins TRBV15 to TRBJ2-3, with a possible D match to TRBD2 (6 bases). Trimming stripped 1 base from V and 3 bases from J, with 8 bases between. CDR1 and CDR2 from the germline V gene are LNHNV and YYDKDF (reference sequence). The CDR3 runs to 14 residues. The CDR3 protein is CATSRGGETDTQYF. CDR3 nucleotides: TGTGCCACCAGCAGAGGCGGGGAAACAGATACGCAGTATTTT.

This clonotype was seen more than once but under ten times. The rearrangement joins TRBV20-1 to TRBJ2-3, with 9 nucleotides matching TRBD1. The germline gives CDR1 DFQATT, CDR2 SNEGSKA (reference sequence). J was trimmed by 4 bases and V by 5 bases; bases with no gene match: 10. CDR3 length equals 15 residues. For the CDR3, the DNA is TGCAGTGCTGGGACCGGGACAGGGCTTGCAGATACGCAGTATTTT. This translates into CSAGTGTGLADTQYF.

In its sample, this clonotype was seen a few times. The DNA of the CDR3 is TGTGCCAGCAGTTTGAGGAGGGCTCAAGACTATGGCTACACCTTC. This translates into CASSLRRAQDYGYTF. The V gene is TRBV12-3 or TRBV12-4, the J gene TRBJ1-2; no clear D gene. The CDR3 totals 15 residues. The germline V and J ends were trimmed by 3 bases and 3 bases, with 14 bases remaining between them.

In this sample, this clonotype turned up a few times. The rearrangement uses TRBV7-6 and TRBJ2-1; 7 positions match TRBD2. Germline V gene data show CDR1 as SGHVS and CDR2 as FNYEAQ. Losses at the gene ends were 0 bases for V and 5 bases for J; bases not matched to a gene: 4. The CDR3 contains 15 residues. In nucleotides, the CDR3 is TGTGCCAGCAGCTTAGCGGGAGGGGTACACAATGAGCAGTTCTTC. It encodes CASSLAGGVHNEQFF.

The sample holds a few counts of this clonotype. The gene calls are TRBV7-3 and TRBJ2-1; 7 positions match TRBD2. Trimming took 5 bases from V and 9 from J; bases not matched to a gene: 7. The CDR3 is 13 residues long. The germline CDR1 and CDR2 sequences are SGHTA and FQGTGA. CDR3 sequence reads: CASSPRTSLEQFF. The CDR3 DNA reads TGTGCCAGCAGCCCCCGGACTAGTCTTGAGCAGTTCTTC.

For this clonotype: One end of the junction varies from germline; a read error may be responsible. The rearrangement links TRBV4-1 to TRBJ2-7, with D tentatively TRBD2 (6 bases). The CDR3 contains 15 residues. Germline V gives CDR1 MGHRA, CDR2 YSYEKL. CDR3 nucleotides: TGCGTCAGCAGCCAAGAACGGGCTAGCGTCTACGAGCAGTACTTC. Amino acid sequence: CVSSQERASVYEQYF.

The chain couples TRBV5-1 to TRBJ2-2, with D hard to call. Per the germline V gene, CDR1 is SGHRS and CDR2 is YFSETQ. This CDR3 spans 15 amino acids. V was clipped by 3 bases and J by 2 bases, with 11 bases between them. CDR3 loop: CASSYVQTNTGELFF. As DNA, the CDR3 is TGCGCCAGCAGCTACGTACAGACCAACACCGGGGAGCTGTTTTTT.

This clonotype has just a few counts. The V and J genes are TRBV18 and TRBJ1-1, with D maybe TRBD1 (5 bases). V gave up 3 bases and J gave up 7 bases, with 6 bases separating them. The CDR3 is 11 amino acids. From germline, CDR1 is KGHSH and CDR2 LQKENI. CDR3 coding DNA: TGTGCCAGCTCACCGGGGGTTGAAGCTTTCTTT. This encodes CASSPGVEAFF.

This clonotype has just a few counts. The chain joins TRBV29-1 to TRBJ2-7; 8 bases agree with TRBD1. The CDR3 totals 15 residues. The trim removed 4 bases at V and 2 bases at J, leaving 10 bases unmatched. Per germline, CDR1 SQVTM and CDR2 ANQGSEA. The CDR3 region has the DNA TGCAGCGTTGTTGGGGGGACAGGTCCAACCTACGAGCAGTACTTC. It encodes CSVVGGTGPTYEQYF.

The J gene is TRBJ1-5, the V gene TRBV7-2, with TRBD1 as a possible D gene (5 bases). CDR3 length equals 16 residues. Germline CDR1 SGHTA, CDR2 FQGNSA. Trimming took 3 bases from V and 0 from J, leaving 12 bases between them. In nucleotides, the CDR3 is TGTGCCAGCAGCTTCATGACAGACTTTAGCAATCAGCCCCAGCATTTT. Amino acid sequence: CASSFMTDFSNQPQHF.

This clonotype was counted only a few times. The chain couples TRBV29-1 to TRBJ2-7; D possibly corresponds to TRBD1 (5 bases). The V gene's germline CDR1 is SQVTM and CDR2 ANQGSEA. V lost 1 base to trimming and J lost 1 base, with 14 bases between them. The CDR3 consists of 15 residues. Written as DNA, the CDR3 is TGCAGCGTTGAAGCAGGCGGAAAGGGGTCCTACGAGCAGTACTTC. Its translation is CSVEAGGKGSYEQYF.

This clonotype was seen just once. This chain uses TRBV2 with TRBJ1-1; TRBD1 matches 7 bases. The CDR3 extends over 15 amino acids. The J segment lost 0 bases and the V segment lost 6 bases, leaving 7 bases of the junction unmatched. Germline CDR1 is SNHLY and CDR2 is FYNNEI. The CDR3 loop reads CASRYLQGMNTEAFF. CDR3 coding DNA: TGTGCCAGCAGGTATCTACAGGGGATGAACACTGAAGCTTTCTTT.

The chain uses TRBV20-1 and TRBJ1-4, with TRBD1 identical over 8 bases. The junction had 7 bases not matched to a gene; V was cut back by 0 bases and J by 7 bases. The CDR3 loop spans 15 amino acids. The germline CDR1 and CDR2 sequences are DFQATT and SNEGSKA (reference sequence). As DNA, the CDR3 is TGCAGTGCTAGAGATCTAGGTGGACAGGGTGAAAAACTGTTTTTT. As protein: CSARDLGGQGEKLFF.

This CDR3 reads CASSLAPTSPLHF. CDR3 coding DNA: TGTGCCAGCAGCTTAGCCCCCACTTCACCCCTCCACTTT. The chain couples TRBV7-2 to TRBJ1-6; D call uncertain. Germline values: CDR1 SGHTA, CDR2 FQGNSA. The CDR3 length is 13 residues. Trimming shortened V by 0 bases and J by 9 bases, and 6 bases separated the two germline ends. Combining the CDR3 with reference TRBV7-2 and TRBJ1-6 gives the whole variable domain GAGVSQSPSNKVTEKGKDVELRCDPISGHTALYWYRQSLGQGLEFLIYFQGNSAPDKSGLPSDRFSAERTGGSVSTLTIQRTQQEDSAVYLCASSLAPTSPLHFGNGTRLTVT.

The V call is TRBV20-1, the J call TRBJ2-7; tentatively, D is TRBD2 (6 bases). This CDR3 has 13 residues. V was cut by 3 bases and J by 1 base, with 10 bases left in between. CDR1 and CDR2 from the germline V gene are DFQATT and SNEGSKA (reference sequence). The CDR3 DNA reads as TGCAGTGCTAGTGTGACTAGATCCTACGAGCAGTACTTC. This encodes CSASVTRSYEQYF.

This clonotype has more than one count but fewer than ten. Here the CDR3 DNA reads TGCGCCAGCAGCCTACGACCGCCGGGGAACACTGAAGCTTTCTTT. This encodes CASSLRPPGNTEAFF. The chain uses TRBV5-1 and TRBJ1-1; D is unresolved. V was shortened by 4 bases and J by 1 base, with 14 bases between the two germline ends. Germline lookup yields CDR1 SGHRS and CDR2 YFSETQ. CDR3 length equals 15 residues.

This rearrangement joins TRBV5-1 to TRBJ2-7; 7 bases map to TRBD2. Per germline, CDR1 SGHRS and CDR2 YFSETQ. After removal of 0 bases from V and 7 bases from J, the junction contained 7 bases not matched to a gene. This CDR3 spans 14 amino acids. The CDR3 sequence is CASSLAGGGDEQYF. For the CDR3, the DNA is TGCGCCAGCAGCTTGGCCGGGGGAGGGGATGAGCAGTACTTC.

V gene TRBV3-1 combines with J gene TRBJ1-2, with 9 positions matching TRBD1. With V trimmed by 4 bases and J by 7 bases, 7 bases remained unmatched. This CDR3 region has 14 residues. Looked up from germline, CDR1 is LGHDT and CDR2 is YNNKEL (reference sequence). The CDR3, as DNA: TGTGCCAGCAGCCGAGGACAGGGGCCGAGTGGCTACACCTTC. Its translation is CASSRGQGPSGYTF.

Note on this clonotype: The junction and the germline gene differ at one end; a read error may be behind it. CDR3 region: CHPRASYYEQYF. CDR3 DNA sequence: TGCCACCCCCGGGCCTCCTACTACGAGCAGTACTTC. The chain couples TRBV3-1 to TRBJ2-7; D is ambiguous. Looked up from germline, CDR1 is LGHDT and CDR2 is YNNKEL (reference sequence). The CDR3 is 12 residues long.

The sample holds a few counts of this clonotype. The rearrangement links TRBV29-1 to TRBJ2-1; the match to TRBD1 covers 9 bases. This CDR3 contains 15 residues. With V trimmed by 5 bases and J by 0 bases, 5 bases remained unmatched. Germline V gives CDR1 SQVTM, CDR2 ANQGSEA. Written as DNA, the CDR3 is TGCAGCGTTCTTGGACAGGGGAGCTCCTACAATGAGCAGTTCTTC. Translating gives CSVLGQGSSYNEQFF.

The J gene is TRBJ2-2, the V gene TRBV7-3; 11 positions match TRBD2. Trimming took 2 bases from V and 7 from J; bases not matched to a gene: 6. The CDR3 spans 16 residues. CDR1 and CDR2 from the germline V gene are SGHTA and FQGTGA. The CDR3 nucleotides are TGTGCCAGCAGCTTATCGACTAGCGGGAATATCGGGGAGCTGTTTTTT. Its translation: CASSLSTSGNIGELFF.

This clonotype was picked up one time. This CDR3 is CASRGDFSETQYF. The CDR3 coding sequence is TGTGCCAGCAGAGGGGACTTTTCCGAGACCCAGTACTTC. The chain joins TRBV7-2 to TRBJ2-5; tentatively, D is TRBD2 (6 bases). Looked up from germline, CDR1 is SGHTA and CDR2 is FQGNSA. The CDR3 spans 13 residues. Trimming left V 6 bases short and J 5 bases short, with 13 bases between.

The chain recombines TRBV20-1 with TRBJ1-5, with 7 bases identical to TRBD1. CDR1 DFQATT and CDR2 SNEGSKA come from the germline V gene (reference sequence). The CDR3 covers 16 residues. After removal of 6 bases from V and 2 bases from J, the junction contained 13 bases not matched to a gene. The CDR3 nucleotides read TGCAGTGCATACAGCGACAGGGAGGATGGCAATCAGCCCCAGCATTTT. Protein sequence: CSAYSDREDGNQPQHF.

V is TRBV11-3 and J is TRBJ1-1, with a weak D call TRBD1 (5 bases). V dropped 3 bases and J dropped 3 bases, with 17 bases sitting between them. Germline-derived CDR1 and CDR2 are SGHNT and YENEEA. CDR3 length equals 16 residues. The CDR3 region is CASSFNRGLGDTEAFF. CDR3 nucleotide sequence: TGTGCCAGCAGCTTTAATCGGGGCCTCGGGGACACTGAAGCTTTCTTT. The full variable domain, rest sourced from reference TRBV11-3 and TRBJ1-1, is EAGVVQSPRYKIIEKKQPVAFWCNPISGHNTLYWYLQNLGQGPELLIRYENEEAVDDSQLPKDRFSAERLKGVDSTLKIQPAELGDSAVYLCASSFNRGLGDTEAFFGQGTRLTVV.

The gene calls are TRBV28 and TRBJ2-3; TRBD2 aligns across 13 bases. The CDR3 totals 16 residues. Per the germline V gene, CDR1 is MDHEN and CDR2 is SYDVKM. With 6 bases clipped from V and 4 bases from J, the junction kept 7 bases outside the gene matches. In DNA form, the CDR3 reads TGTGCCAGCAGCTCAGGACTAGCGGGAGCCCCAGATACGCAGTATTTT. Its protein product is CASSSGLAGAPDTQYF.

The chain recombines TRBV5-1 with TRBJ2-1; 8 positions agree with TRBD1. After removal of 5 bases from V and 5 bases from J, the junction contained 9 bases not matched to a gene. Per germline, CDR1 SGHRS and CDR2 YFSETQ. This CDR3 contains 15 residues. CDR3 DNA: TGCGCCAGCAGTAAGGTGCAGGGGGCTGACAATGAGCAGTTCTTC. Protein: CASSKVQGADNEQFF.

The chain has TRBV5-1 and TRBJ2-1, with 12 bases lining up with TRBD2. The V gene's germline CDR1 is SGHRS and CDR2 YFSETQ. The length of the CDR3 is 15 residues. With V trimmed by 0 bases and J by 9 bases, 4 bases remained unmatched. This chain's CDR3 is CASSLGLAGEGEQFF. DNA of the CDR3: TGCGCCAGCAGCTTGGGACTAGCGGGAGAGGGTGAGCAGTTCTTC.

The chain links TRBV6-2 or TRBV6-3 to TRBJ1-3; unclear D gene. Trimming shortened V by 11 bases and J by 4 bases, and 6 bases separated the two germline ends. The CDR3 covers 10 residues. Germline V lookup: CDR1 MNHEY, CDR2 SVGEGT. The CDR3 DNA reads as TGTGCCGGCCCGGGAAACACCATATATTTT. Protein product: CAGPGNTIYF.

This clonotype was recorded many times. The rearrangement uses TRBV29-1 and TRBJ2-1; D is ambiguous. The CDR3 runs 12 residues. CDR1 SQVTM and CDR2 ANQGSEA come from the germline V gene. The V end was cut by 6 bases, the J end by 2 bases, with 8 bases between. The CDR3: CSVSEAYNEQFF. CDR3 nucleotide sequence: TGCAGCGTGAGCGAGGCCTACAATGAGCAGTTCTTC.

This clonotype was observed a handful of times. The chain employs TRBV11-2 and TRBJ2-3; the D call may be TRBD1 or TRBD2 (5 bases each). The V gene lost 1 base and the J gene lost 3 bases, with 14 bases spanning the gap. Germline CDR1 reads SGHAT; CDR2 reads FQNNGV. This CDR3 contains 16 residues. CDR3 sequence (DNA): TGTGCCAGCAGCTTAGGTGGGCAGGGACGGACAGATACGCAGTATTTT. Amino acids: CASSLGGQGRTDTQYF.

This clonotype was recorded a few times. This sequence joins TRBV9 and TRBJ2-1; D may be TRBD2 (5 bases). The ends were cut back, 0 bases at V and 12 bases at J, with 13 bases in the middle. The CDR3 extends over 13 amino acids. CDR1 and CDR2 (germline): SGDLS, YYNGEE. Here the CDR3 DNA reads TGTGCCAGCAGCGTAGACGGTAGAGAGGGGCAGTTCTTC. Its protein is CASSVDGREGQFF.